This T cell receptor beta chain was sequenced in a study of blood T cell repertoires in COVID-19. CDR1 SGHTA and CDR2 FQGNSA come from the germline V gene. The CDR3 is made up of 14 amino acids. The J segment lost 1 base and the V segment lost 3 bases, leaving 2 bases of the junction unmatched. Sequenced by immunoSEQ multiplex PCR; TCRdb stores in-frame clones only, minus some. Of 200,000 to 250,000 clones in the sample, roughly 80% were seen once. In assigning cohorts, the study relied on participant-reported clinical history. Two negative PCRs, clearance, or symptom resolution had been documented for recovered Cohort 3 donors.

The sequenced sample consisted of PBMCs or T cells enriched from blood (not recorded which). The sequence was obtained from a man aged 60-69 years who had recovered from COVID-19. The V and J genes are TRBV7-2 and TRBJ1-1; 7 bases match TRBD1. CDR3 coding DNA: TGTGCCAGCAGCTTGACAGGGACGAACACTGAAGCTTTCTTT. Its protein product is CASSLTGTNTEAFF.